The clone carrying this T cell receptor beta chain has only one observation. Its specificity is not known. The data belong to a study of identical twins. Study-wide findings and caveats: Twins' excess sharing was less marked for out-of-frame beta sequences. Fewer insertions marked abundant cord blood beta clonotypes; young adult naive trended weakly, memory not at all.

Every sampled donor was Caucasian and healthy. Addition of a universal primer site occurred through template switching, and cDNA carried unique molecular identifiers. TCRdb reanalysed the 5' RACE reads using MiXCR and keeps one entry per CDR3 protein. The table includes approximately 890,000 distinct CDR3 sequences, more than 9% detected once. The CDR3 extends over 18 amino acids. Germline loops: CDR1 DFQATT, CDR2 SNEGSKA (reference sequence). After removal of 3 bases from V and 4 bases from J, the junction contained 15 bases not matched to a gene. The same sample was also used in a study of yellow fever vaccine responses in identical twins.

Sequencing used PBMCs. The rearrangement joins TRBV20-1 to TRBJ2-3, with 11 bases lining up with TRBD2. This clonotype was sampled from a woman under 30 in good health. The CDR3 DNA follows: TGCAGTGCTAGTCCGTACCCCCGACTAGCGGGAAACCCAGATACGCAGTATTTT. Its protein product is CSASPYPRLAGNPDTQYF.